This T cell receptor beta chain stems from a study of CD8 T cells in Susac syndrome. Study-wide background: Among the Susac syndrome patients sequenced, five or six had active disease and eight or nine were in remission.

The CDR3 spans 14 residues. V lost 1 base and J lost 4; bases outside the gene matches: 4. Germline CDR1 reads SQVTM; CDR2 reads ANQGSEA. Random hexamers primed reverse transcription of about 0.45 to 1 ug RNA. TCRdb reprocessed the immunoSEQ multiplex PCR reads with MiXCR, giving one entry per CDR3 protein. The table includes 170,000 or so distinct CDR3 sequences, roughly 95% detected once. V and J are TRBV29-1 and TRBJ2-5, with 9 positions matching TRBD1. This clonotype was obtained from a human donor with Susac syndrome. The sequenced material came from CD4+ T cells from PBMCs. CDR3 nucleotides: TGCAGCGTTGAAGGACAGGGGGTAGGAGAGACCCAGTACTTC. It yields the protein CSVEGQGVGETQYF.